A selection of T cell receptor beta chains follows, all from one sample in a study of control samples from healthy donors and cancer patients. Sequenced by immunoSEQ multiplex PCR; TCRdb stores in-frame clones only, minus some. The data show some 110,000 clones, more than 70% seen once. The sequenced sample consisted of blood. Receptors were obtained from a woman in her seventies in good health. CDR3s include the opening cysteine and the closing phenylalanine or tryptophan. The order of the fields is CDR3 DNA, CDR3 protein, J gene, clone size, D gene, V gene, CDR3 length. The D gene is left open where the match is weak. The size field is filled for only some rows; it gives once, few, many or a size class.

CDR3 DNA: TGTGCCAGCAGTTACGGGGGGGGATCCCCAAATCAGCCCCAGCATTTT
CDR3 protein: CASSYGGGSPNQPQHF
J gene: TRBJ1-5
clone size: .
D gene: .
V gene: TRBV6-6
CDR3 length: 16

CDR3 DNA: TGTGCCAGCTCACCAAGTAGGGAGGCCCCGGGACAGGACCTCACAGATACGCAGTATTTT
CDR3 protein: CASSPSREAPGQDLTDTQYF
J gene: TRBJ2-3
clone size: .
D gene: TRBD1
V gene: TRBV18
CDR3 length: 20

CDR3 DNA: TGTGCCAGCAGCATTAGCGGGGGGGACTACAATGAGCAGTTCTTC
CDR3 protein: CASSISGGDYNEQFF
J gene: TRBJ2-1
clone size: .
D gene: TRBD2
V gene: TRBV6-2/TRBV6-3
CDR3 length: 15

CDR3 DNA: TGCGCCAGCACCCCCTCGGGGGGGATTTTTCGCGGCTACACCTTC
CDR3 protein: CASTPSGGIFRGYTF
J gene: TRBJ1-2
clone size: .
D gene: .
V gene: TRBV4-1
CDR3 length: 15

CDR3 DNA: TGCAGTGCCAGTCTCCTTGATCCGGGAAAACTGTTTTTT
CDR3 protein: CSASLLDPGKLFF
J gene: TRBJ1-4
clone size: few
D gene: .
V gene: TRBV20-1
CDR3 length: 13

CDR3 DNA: TGTGCCAGCAGTTTGACACAGGGGGTAGCCTCCGAGCAGTACTTC
CDR3 protein: CASSLTQGVASEQYF
J gene: TRBJ2-7
clone size: .
D gene: TRBD1
V gene: TRBV27
CDR3 length: 15

CDR3 DNA: TGTGCCAGCAGTGAGGATCAGGGGTACAATGAGCAGTTCTTC
CDR3 protein: CASSEDQGYNEQFF
J gene: TRBJ2-1
clone size: .
D gene: .
V gene: TRBV9
CDR3 length: 14

CDR3 DNA: TGCGCCAGCAGCTTGGATGGGGGCACTGAAGCTTTCTTT
CDR3 protein: CASSLDGGTEAFF
J gene: TRBJ1-1
clone size: .
D gene: .
V gene: TRBV5-1
CDR3 length: 13

CDR3 DNA: TGTGCCAGCAGCGTAGAAGCTAGCGGGGATACGCAGTATTTT
CDR3 protein: CASSVEASGDTQYF
J gene: TRBJ2-3
clone size: once
D gene: TRBD2
V gene: TRBV9
CDR3 length: 14

CDR3 DNA: TGTGCCAGCAGGCGTCGGGAATCCTACGAGCAGTACTTC
CDR3 protein: CASRRRESYEQYF
J gene: TRBJ2-7
clone size: .
D gene: .
V gene: TRBV6-5
CDR3 length: 13

CDR3 DNA: TGTGCCAGCAGCTTAACGTCTCCAAGAAGCAATCAGCCCCAGCATTTT
CDR3 protein: CASSLTSPRSNQPQHF
J gene: TRBJ1-5
clone size: .
D gene: .
V gene: TRBV7-2
CDR3 length: 16

CDR3 DNA: TGTGCCAGCAGATCAGGGGTCCGGAATCAGCCCCAGCATTTT
CDR3 protein: CASRSGVRNQPQHF
J gene: TRBJ1-5
clone size: .
D gene: .
V gene: TRBV6-5
CDR3 length: 14

CDR3 DNA: TGTGCCAGTAGCCCCCAGAAGTACCAAGAGACCCAGTACTTC
CDR3 protein: CASSPQKYQETQYF
J gene: TRBJ2-5
clone size: .
D gene: .
V gene: TRBV19
CDR3 length: 14

CDR3 DNA: TGTGCCATCAGTGAGTCAGGGTACAATGAGCAGTTCTTC
CDR3 protein: CAISESGYNEQFF
J gene: TRBJ2-1
clone size: .
D gene: .
V gene: TRBV10-3
CDR3 length: 13

CDR3 DNA: TGCGCCAGCAGCCATGGGGCGAACTATGGCTACACCTTC
CDR3 protein: CASSHGANYGYTF
J gene: TRBJ1-2
clone size: .
D gene: .
V gene: TRBV5-1
CDR3 length: 13

CDR3 DNA: TGTGCCATCAGTAGAGGTCAGGAAACTTATAATTCACCCCTCCACTTT
CDR3 protein: CAISRGQETYNSPLHF
J gene: TRBJ1-6
clone size: .
D gene: .
V gene: TRBV10-3
CDR3 length: 16

CDR3 DNA: TGTGCCACCAGCTCCCCGAGGCCTTCGGATGGCTACACCTTC
CDR3 protein: CATSSPRPSDGYTF
J gene: TRBJ1-2
clone size: .
D gene: .
V gene: TRBV15
CDR3 length: 14

CDR3 DNA: TGTGCCAGCTCACCACCGGCAGGGCAGCAGCCCCAGCATTTT
CDR3 protein: CASSPPAGQQPQHF
J gene: TRBJ1-5
clone size: .
D gene: .
V gene: TRBV18
CDR3 length: 14

CDR3 DNA: TGTGCCAGCAGTTACCCCGGACAGTATGGCTACACCTTC
CDR3 protein: CASSYPGQYGYTF
J gene: TRBJ1-2
clone size: once
D gene: .
V gene: TRBV6-5
CDR3 length: 13

CDR3 DNA: TGTGCCAGCGTAATGGAAGTAGCTGCGGAGACCCAGTACTTC
CDR3 protein: CASVMEVAAETQYF
J gene: TRBJ2-5
clone size: .
D gene: .
V gene: TRBV6-5
CDR3 length: 14

CDR3 DNA: TGTGCCAGCTCACCCGAAACGATCTATGGCTACACCTTC
CDR3 protein: CASSPETIYGYTF
J gene: TRBJ1-2
clone size: .
D gene: .
V gene: TRBV18
CDR3 length: 13

CDR3 DNA: TGTGCCAGTAGTACCGGCCCGGGCGGGGGGCCCCACAATGAGCAGTTCTTC
CDR3 protein: CASSTGPGGGPHNEQFF
J gene: TRBJ2-1
clone size: .
D gene: TRBD2
V gene: TRBV19
CDR3 length: 17

CDR3 DNA: TGTGCCAGCAGCGTAGGGACGACACCGTCGTATGGCTACACCTTC
CDR3 protein: CASSVGTTPSYGYTF
J gene: TRBJ1-2
clone size: .
D gene: .
V gene: TRBV9
CDR3 length: 15

CDR3 DNA: TGTGCCACCGGTGGGACAGCCTACAATGAGCAGTTCTTC
CDR3 protein: CATGGTAYNEQFF
J gene: TRBJ2-1
clone size: few
D gene: TRBD1
V gene: TRBV15
CDR3 length: 13

CDR3 DNA: TGTGCCAGCAGTGGACAGGCGACCGGGGAGCTGTTTTTT
CDR3 protein: CASSGQATGELFF
J gene: TRBJ2-2
clone size: once
D gene: .
V gene: TRBV2
CDR3 length: 13

CDR3 DNA: TGTGCCAGCAGCTTGGGGGTACAGGGTGACACCGGGGAGCTGTTTTTT
CDR3 protein: CASSLGVQGDTGELFF
J gene: TRBJ2-2
clone size: .
D gene: .
V gene: TRBV5-4
CDR3 length: 16